These 6 T cell receptor beta chains share one sample of origin, sequenced in a study of Ad26.COV2.S vaccination and SARS-CoV-2 variants. Treatment given: over 15 received Ad26.COV2.S at low or high dose, single or two shots; five or six received placebo; per-sample allocation not given. Day 63 after the first injection of vaccine or placebo was the sampling time. Clones were sequenced by immunoSEQ multiplex PCR, and TCRdb holds only the in-frame ones, with some missing. The table lists some 320,000 clones, about 86% of them singletons. The source material was peripheral blood, sampled in a trial of Ad26.COV2.S vaccine versus placebo. The receptors were sampled from a person between 18 and 60 years old who received the Ad26.COV2.S COVID-19 vaccine or a placebo.

The chain employs TRBV29-1 and TRBJ2-3; D may be TRBD1 or TRBD2 (6 bases each). Trimming pared 7 bases from V and 6 bases from J, leaving 14 bases between. The germline V gene encodes CDR1 SQVTM and CDR2 ANQGSEA. The CDR3 is 12 amino acids. Here the CDR3 reads CSAATGADTQYF. The CDR3 DNA sequence: TGCAGCGCCGCGACGGGGGCTGATACGCAGTATTTT.

Only one count was recorded for this clone. This sequence joins TRBV30 and TRBJ2-3; D not resolved. The V gene lost 0 bases and the J gene lost 0 bases, with 7 bases spanning the gap. This CDR3 is 14 amino acids long. The germline V gene has CDR1 GTSNPN and CDR2 SVGIG (reference sequence). The CDR3 DNA is TGTGCCTGGAGTGTAGGCTCCAGCACAGATACGCAGTATTTT. It encodes CAWSVGSSTDTQYF.

The chain carries TRBV30 and TRBJ1-2; TRBD1 agrees at 7 bases. The CDR3 has 15 amino acids. Germline trimming cut 2 bases from V and 4 bases from J; bases unmatched to any gene: 10. Germline-derived CDR1 and CDR2 are GTSNPN and SVGIG (reference sequence). The CDR3 reads CAWSQSNRDSYGYTF. CDR3 nucleotide sequence: TGTGCCTGGAGTCAATCCAACCGGGACAGCTATGGCTACACCTTC.

The chain uses TRBV3-1 (or the pseudogene TRBV3-2) and TRBJ2-3, with 9 bases fitting TRBD2. Germline V gene data show CDR1 as LGHDT and CDR2 as YNNKEL (reference sequence). Germline trimming cut 2 bases from V and 1 base from J; bases unmatched to any gene: 1. The CDR3 has 15 amino acids. CDR3 sequence reads: CASSQWTSGTDTQYF. CDR3 nucleotides: TGTGCCAGCAGCCAATGGACTAGCGGCACAGATACGCAGTATTTT.

V is TRBV19 and J is TRBJ1-1; TRBD1 is a possible D gene (5 bases). Trimming stripped 7 bases from V and 0 bases from J, with 15 bases between. This CDR3 region has 15 residues. Germline V lookup: CDR1 LNHDA, CDR2 SQIVND (reference sequence). CDR3 sequence: CASTPPGRMNTEAFF. In nucleotides, the CDR3 is TGTGCCAGTACCCCTCCGGGACGGATGAACACTGAAGCTTTCTTT.

The rearrangement links TRBV6-5 to TRBJ1-5, with D possibly TRBD1 on 6 matching bases. The V and J ends lost 6 bases and 1 base respectively, with 13 bases between them. CDR1 and CDR2 from the germline V gene are MNHEY and SVGAGI. The CDR3 covers 15 residues. CDR3 DNA: TGTGCCAGCAGGGGGACACCGACAAGCAATCAGCCCCAGCATTTT. This codes for CASRGTPTSNQPQHF.